This paragraph covers one TCR beta chain sequence. This sample stems from a study of CD8+CD57+ T cells in acquired aplastic anemia. Study-level information: Sorting CD4+ and CD8+ cells gave DNA averaging about 3.3 ug.

Patients sequenced had flow cytometry evidence of CD8+CD57+ cell expansion. There were no patients without severe acquired aplastic anemia. Patients were treatment-naive when blood was sampled. The germline gives CDR1 MNHEY, CDR2 SVGEGT. The CDR3 has 17 residues. V dropped 2 bases and J dropped 4; count of bases not matched to a gene: 11. Investigators profiled TCR beta VDJ and CDR3 from genomic DNA template. TCRdb reprocessed the reads via MiXCR and lists one record per CDR3 protein. The data contain 150,000 or so distinct CDR3 sequences, over 40% of them seen just once; the ten biggest clones take up 3.2%.

This clonotype originated in a human donor with aplastic anemia. The source material was sorted CD4+, CD8+, or CD8+CD57+ T cells (not recorded which) from PBMCs. The chain carries TRBV6-2 or TRBV6-3 and TRBJ1-1; 9 nucleotides line up with TRBD1. The CDR3 region is CASSYPIGTGMRTEAFF. In DNA form, the CDR3 reads TGTGCCAGCAGTTACCCCATTGGGACAGGGATGCGCACTGAAGCTTTCTTT.